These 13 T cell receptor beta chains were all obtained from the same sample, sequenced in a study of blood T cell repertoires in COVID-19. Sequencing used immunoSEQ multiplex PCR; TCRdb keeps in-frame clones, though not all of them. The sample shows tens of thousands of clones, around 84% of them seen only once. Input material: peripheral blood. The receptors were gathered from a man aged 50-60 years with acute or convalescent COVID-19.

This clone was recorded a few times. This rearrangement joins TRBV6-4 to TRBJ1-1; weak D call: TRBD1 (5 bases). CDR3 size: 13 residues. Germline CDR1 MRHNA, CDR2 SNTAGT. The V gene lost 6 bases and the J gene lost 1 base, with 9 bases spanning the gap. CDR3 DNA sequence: TGTGCCAGCAGAGTACAGGAGAACACTGAAGCTTTCTTT. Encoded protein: CASRVQENTEAFF.

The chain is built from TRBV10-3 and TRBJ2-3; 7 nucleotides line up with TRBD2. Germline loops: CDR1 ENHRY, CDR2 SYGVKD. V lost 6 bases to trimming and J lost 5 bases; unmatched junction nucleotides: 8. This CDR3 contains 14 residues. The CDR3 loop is CAISRGLGLDTQYF. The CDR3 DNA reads TGTGCCATCAGCCGAGGACTAGGCTTAGATACGCAGTATTTT.

In DNA form, the CDR3 reads TGTGCCAGCAGTGAAAGGGGTTGGGAGACCCAGTACTTC. Its translation: CASSERGWETQYF. The rearrangement joins TRBV6-1 to TRBJ2-5; D might be TRBD1 (5 bases). CDR3 length equals 13 residues. The V gene's germline CDR1 is MNHNS and CDR2 SASEGT. The V gene lost 2 bases and the J gene lost 5 bases, with 9 bases spanning the gap.

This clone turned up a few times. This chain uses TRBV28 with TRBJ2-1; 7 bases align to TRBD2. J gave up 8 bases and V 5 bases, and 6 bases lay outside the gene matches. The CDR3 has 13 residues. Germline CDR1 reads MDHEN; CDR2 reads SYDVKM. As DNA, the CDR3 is TGTGCCAGCAGTCCCAGCGGGGATGATGAGCAGTTCTTC. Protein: CASSPSGDDEQFF. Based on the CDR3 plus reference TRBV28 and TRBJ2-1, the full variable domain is DVKVTQSSRYLVKRTGEKVFLECVQDMDHENMFWYRQDPGLGLRLIYFSYDVKMKEKGDIPEGYSVSREKKERFSLILESASTNQTSMYLCASSPSGDDEQFFGPGTRLTVL.

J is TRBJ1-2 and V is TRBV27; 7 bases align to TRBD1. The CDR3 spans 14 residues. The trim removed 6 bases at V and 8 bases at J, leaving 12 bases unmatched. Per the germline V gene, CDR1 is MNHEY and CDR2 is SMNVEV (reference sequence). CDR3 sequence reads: CASRKVGTEVGYTF. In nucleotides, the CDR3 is TGTGCCAGCAGAAAAGTCGGGACAGAAGTGGGCTACACCTTC.

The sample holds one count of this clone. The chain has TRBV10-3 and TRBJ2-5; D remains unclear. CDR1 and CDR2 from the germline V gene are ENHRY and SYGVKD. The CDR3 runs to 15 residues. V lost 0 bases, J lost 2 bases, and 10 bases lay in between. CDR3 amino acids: CAISESKVRQETQYF. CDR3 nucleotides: TGTGCCATCAGTGAGTCGAAAGTCAGACAAGAGACCCAGTACTTC.

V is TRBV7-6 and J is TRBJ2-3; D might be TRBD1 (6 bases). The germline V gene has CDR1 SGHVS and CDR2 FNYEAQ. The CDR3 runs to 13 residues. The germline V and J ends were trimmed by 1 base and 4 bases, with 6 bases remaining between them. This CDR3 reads CASSLGQADTQYF. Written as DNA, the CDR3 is TGTGCCAGCAGCTTAGGACAGGCAGATACGCAGTATTTT.

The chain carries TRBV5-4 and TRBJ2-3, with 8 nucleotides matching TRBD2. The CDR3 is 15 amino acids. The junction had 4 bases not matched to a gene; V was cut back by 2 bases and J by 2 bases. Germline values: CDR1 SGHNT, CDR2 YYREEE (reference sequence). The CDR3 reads CASSLSGGPTDTQYF. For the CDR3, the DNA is TGTGCCAGCAGCTTAAGCGGGGGCCCCACAGATACGCAGTATTTT.

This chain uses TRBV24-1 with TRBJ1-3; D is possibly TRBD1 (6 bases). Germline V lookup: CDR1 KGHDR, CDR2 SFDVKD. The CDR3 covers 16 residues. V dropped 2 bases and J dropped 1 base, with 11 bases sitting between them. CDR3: CATSDSGQPSGNTIYF. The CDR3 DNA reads TGTGCCACCAGTGATTCCGGACAGCCATCTGGAAACACCATATATTTT.

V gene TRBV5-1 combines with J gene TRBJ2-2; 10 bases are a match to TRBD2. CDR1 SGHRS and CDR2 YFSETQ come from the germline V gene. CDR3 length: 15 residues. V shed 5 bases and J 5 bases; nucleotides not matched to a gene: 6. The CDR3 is CASRALAGETGELFF. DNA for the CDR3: TGCGCCAGCAGAGCCCTAGCGGGAGAGACCGGGGAGCTGTTTTTT.

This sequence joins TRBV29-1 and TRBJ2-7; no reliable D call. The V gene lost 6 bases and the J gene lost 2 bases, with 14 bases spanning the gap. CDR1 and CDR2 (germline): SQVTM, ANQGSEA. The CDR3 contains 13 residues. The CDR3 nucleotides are TGCAGCGTAGTAAACCAGGCTGCCTACGAGCAGTACTTC. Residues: CSVVNQAAYEQYF.

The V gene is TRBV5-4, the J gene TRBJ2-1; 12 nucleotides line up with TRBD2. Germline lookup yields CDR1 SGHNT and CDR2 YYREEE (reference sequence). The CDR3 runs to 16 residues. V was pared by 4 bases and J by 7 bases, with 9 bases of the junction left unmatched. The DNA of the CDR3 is TGTGCCAGCAGCGCCGAGACTAGCGGGAGCTTTAATGAGCAGTTCTTC. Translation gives CASSAETSGSFNEQFF.

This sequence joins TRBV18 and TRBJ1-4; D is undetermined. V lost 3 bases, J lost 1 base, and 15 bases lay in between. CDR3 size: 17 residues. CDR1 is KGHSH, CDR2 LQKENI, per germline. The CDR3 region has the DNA TGTGCCAGCTCACCTCCCGGGTTCGGCGGAACTAATGAAAAACTGTTTTTT. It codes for CASSPPGFGGTNEKLFF.